Listed here is a single T cell receptor (beta chain). The sample is drawn from a study of blood T cells in healthy people across ages. The second PCR ran about 6 to 12 cycles with a sample-barcoded 5' primer and J-beta primers. TCRdb ran MiXCR on the 5' RACE reads and lists one entry per CDR3 protein. This sample has about 1.8 million distinct CDR3 sequences, with around half found just once. J gave up 6 bases and V 0 bases, and 4 bases lay outside the gene matches. CDR3 length equals 15 residues. From germline, CDR1 is SGHRS and CDR2 YFSETQ. The rearrangement joins TRBV5-1 to TRBJ2-3, with 10 positions matching TRBD2. Sequenced input: blood. The source of this sequence is a woman aged 40 to 50 in good health. Here the CDR3 DNA reads TGCGCCAGCAGCTTGGTACTAGCGGGGTCCGATACGCAGTATTTT. Translation gives CASSLVLAGSDTQYF.